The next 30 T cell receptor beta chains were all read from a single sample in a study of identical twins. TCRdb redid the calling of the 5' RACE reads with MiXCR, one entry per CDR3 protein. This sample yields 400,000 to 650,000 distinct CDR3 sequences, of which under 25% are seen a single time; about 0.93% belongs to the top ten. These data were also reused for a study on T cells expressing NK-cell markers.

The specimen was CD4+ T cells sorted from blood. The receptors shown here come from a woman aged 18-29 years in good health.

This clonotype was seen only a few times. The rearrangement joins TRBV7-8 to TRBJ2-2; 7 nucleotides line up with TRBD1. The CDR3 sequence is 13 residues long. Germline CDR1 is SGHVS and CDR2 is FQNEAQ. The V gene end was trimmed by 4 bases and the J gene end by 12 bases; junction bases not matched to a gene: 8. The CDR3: CASSSRQQGKLFF. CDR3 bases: TGTGCCAGCAGCTCGCGGCAACAGGGGAAGCTGTTTTTT.

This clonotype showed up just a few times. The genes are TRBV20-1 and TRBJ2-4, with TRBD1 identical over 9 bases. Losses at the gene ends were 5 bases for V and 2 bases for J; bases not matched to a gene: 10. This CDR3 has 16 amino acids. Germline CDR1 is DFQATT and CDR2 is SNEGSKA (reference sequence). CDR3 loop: CSASLWGQGSKNIQYF. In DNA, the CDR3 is TGCAGTGCTTCCCTTTGGGGACAGGGATCCAAAAACATTCAGTACTTC.

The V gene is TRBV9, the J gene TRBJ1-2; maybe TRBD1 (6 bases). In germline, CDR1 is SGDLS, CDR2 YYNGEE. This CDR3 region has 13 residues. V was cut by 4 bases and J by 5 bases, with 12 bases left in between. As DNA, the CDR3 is TGTGCCAGCAGCCCACAGACAGGTTATGGCTACACCTTC. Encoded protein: CASSPQTGYGYTF.

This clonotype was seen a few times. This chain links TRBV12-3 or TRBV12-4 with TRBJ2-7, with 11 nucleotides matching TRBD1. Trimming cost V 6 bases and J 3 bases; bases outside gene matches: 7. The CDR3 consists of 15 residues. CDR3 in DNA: TGTGCCAGCAGAATAACCGGGACAGGGGGCTACGAGCAGTACTTC. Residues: CASRITGTGGYEQYF.

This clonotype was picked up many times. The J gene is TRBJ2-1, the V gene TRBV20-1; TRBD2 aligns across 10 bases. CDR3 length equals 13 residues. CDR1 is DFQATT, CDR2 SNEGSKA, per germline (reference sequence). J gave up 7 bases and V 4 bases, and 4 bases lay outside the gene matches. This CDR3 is CSANSGGGNEQFF. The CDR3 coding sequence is TGCAGTGCTAACAGCGGGGGGGGGAATGAGCAGTTCTTC.

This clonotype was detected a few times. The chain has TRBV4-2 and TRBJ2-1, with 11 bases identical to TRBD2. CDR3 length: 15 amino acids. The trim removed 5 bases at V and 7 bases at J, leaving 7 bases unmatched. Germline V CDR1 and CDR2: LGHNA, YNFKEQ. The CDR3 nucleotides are TGTGCCAGCAGCGAACTAGCGGGAGATGTAAATGAGCAGTTCTTC. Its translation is CASSELAGDVNEQFF.

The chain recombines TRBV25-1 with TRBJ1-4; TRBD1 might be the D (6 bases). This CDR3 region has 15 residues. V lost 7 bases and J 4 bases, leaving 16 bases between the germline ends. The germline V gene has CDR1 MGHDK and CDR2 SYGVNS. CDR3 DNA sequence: TGTGCCAGCACCGGGGGGCGCTGGGGTAATGAAAAACTGTTTTTT. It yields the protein CASTGGRWGNEKLFF.

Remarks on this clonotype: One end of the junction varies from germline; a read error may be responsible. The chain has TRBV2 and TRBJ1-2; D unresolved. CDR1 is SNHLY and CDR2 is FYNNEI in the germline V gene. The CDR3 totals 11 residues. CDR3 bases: TGTGCCAGCAGCGTGACATCTAGTTCTGCCTTC. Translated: CASSVTSSSAF.

Written as DNA, the CDR3 is TGCAGTGCTAGAAAGGGACAGGGTGGTGCCTACGAGCAGTACTTC. Translated, it gives CSARKGQGGAYEQYF. V and J are TRBV20-1 and TRBJ2-7; TRBD1 matches at 9 bases. This CDR3 contains 15 residues. CDR1 is DFQATT, CDR2 SNEGSKA, per germline (reference sequence). V dropped 2 bases and J dropped 2; count of bases not matched to a gene: 7.

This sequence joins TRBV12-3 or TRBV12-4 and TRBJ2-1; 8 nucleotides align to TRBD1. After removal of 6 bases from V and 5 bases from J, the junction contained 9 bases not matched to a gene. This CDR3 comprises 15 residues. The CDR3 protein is CASSHGTGDNNEQFF. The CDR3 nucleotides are TGTGCCAGCAGCCACGGGACAGGCGATAACAATGAGCAGTTCTTC.

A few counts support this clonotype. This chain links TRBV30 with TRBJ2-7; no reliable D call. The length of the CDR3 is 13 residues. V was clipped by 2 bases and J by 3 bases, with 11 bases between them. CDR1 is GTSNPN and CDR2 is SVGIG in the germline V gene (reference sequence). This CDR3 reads CAWSRDVDYEQYF. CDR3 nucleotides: TGTGCCTGGAGTCGTGACGTTGACTACGAGCAGTACTTC.

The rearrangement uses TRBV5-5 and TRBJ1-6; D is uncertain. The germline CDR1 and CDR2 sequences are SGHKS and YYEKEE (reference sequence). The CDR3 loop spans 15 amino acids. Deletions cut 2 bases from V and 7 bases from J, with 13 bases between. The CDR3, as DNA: TGTGCCAGCAGCTTTTTTCACAGTCTGAATTCACCCCTCCACTTT. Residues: CASSFFHSLNSPLHF.

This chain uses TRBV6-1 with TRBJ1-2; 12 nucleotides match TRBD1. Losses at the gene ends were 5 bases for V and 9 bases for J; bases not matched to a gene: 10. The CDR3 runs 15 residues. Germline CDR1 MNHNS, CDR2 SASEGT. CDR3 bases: TGTGCCAGCAGTCCTAGGGGACAGGGGGCGCGTAGCTACACCTTC. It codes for CASSPRGQGARSYTF.

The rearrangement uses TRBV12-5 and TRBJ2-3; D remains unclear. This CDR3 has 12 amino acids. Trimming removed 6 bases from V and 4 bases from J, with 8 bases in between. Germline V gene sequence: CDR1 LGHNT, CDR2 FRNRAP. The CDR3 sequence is CASGLQPDTQYF. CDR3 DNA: TGTGCTAGTGGCCTACAACCAGATACGCAGTATTTT.

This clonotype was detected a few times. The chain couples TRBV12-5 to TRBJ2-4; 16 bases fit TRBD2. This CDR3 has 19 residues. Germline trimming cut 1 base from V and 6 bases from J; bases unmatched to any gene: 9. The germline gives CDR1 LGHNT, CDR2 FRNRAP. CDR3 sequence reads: CASGLGGLAGGPRGNIQYF. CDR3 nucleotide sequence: TGTGCTAGTGGTTTGGGGGGACTAGCGGGAGGGCCAAGGGGAAACATTCAGTACTTC.

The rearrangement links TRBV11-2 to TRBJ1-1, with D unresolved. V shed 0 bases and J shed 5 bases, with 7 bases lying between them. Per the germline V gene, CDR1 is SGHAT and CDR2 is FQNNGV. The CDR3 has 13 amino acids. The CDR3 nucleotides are TGTGCCAGCAGCTTAGACCTGGGGACTGAAGCTTTCTTT. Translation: CASSLDLGTEAFF. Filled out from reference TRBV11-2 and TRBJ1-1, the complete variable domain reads EAGVAQSPRYKIIEKRQSVAFWCNPISGHATLYWYQQILGQGPKLLIQFQNNGVVDDSQLPKDRFSAERLKGVDSTLKIQPAKLEDSAVYLCASSLDLGTEAFFGQGTRLTVV.

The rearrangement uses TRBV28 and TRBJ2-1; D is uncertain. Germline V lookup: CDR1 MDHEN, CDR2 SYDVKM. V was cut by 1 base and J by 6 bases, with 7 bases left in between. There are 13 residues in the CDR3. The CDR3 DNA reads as TGTGCCAGCAGTTTATACTTGGGCAATGAGCAGTTCTTC. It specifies CASSLYLGNEQFF.

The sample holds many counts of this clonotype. The CDR3 loop reads CASSPLLETQYF. In nucleotides, the CDR3 is TGTGCCAGCAGTCCGTTGTTGGAGACCCAGTACTTC. This chain joins TRBV12-3 or TRBV12-4 and TRBJ2-5; D is uncertain. The CDR3 is made up of 12 amino acids. V was shortened by 5 bases and J by 5 bases, with 9 bases between the two germline ends.

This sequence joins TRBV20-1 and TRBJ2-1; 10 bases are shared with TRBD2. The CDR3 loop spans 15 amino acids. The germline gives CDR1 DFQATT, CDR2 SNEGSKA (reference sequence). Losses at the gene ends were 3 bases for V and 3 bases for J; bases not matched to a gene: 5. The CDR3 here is CSASLASGGYNEQFF. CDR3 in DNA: TGCAGTGCTAGCCTTGCTAGCGGGGGCTACAATGAGCAGTTCTTC.

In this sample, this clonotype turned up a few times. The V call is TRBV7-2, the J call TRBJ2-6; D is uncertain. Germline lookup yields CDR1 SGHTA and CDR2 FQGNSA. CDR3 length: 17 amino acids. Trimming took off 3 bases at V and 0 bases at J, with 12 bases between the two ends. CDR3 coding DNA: TGTGCCAGCAGCTTCGTTCAGGCCTACTCTGGGGCCAACGTCCTGACTTTC. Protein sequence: CASSFVQAYSGANVLTF.

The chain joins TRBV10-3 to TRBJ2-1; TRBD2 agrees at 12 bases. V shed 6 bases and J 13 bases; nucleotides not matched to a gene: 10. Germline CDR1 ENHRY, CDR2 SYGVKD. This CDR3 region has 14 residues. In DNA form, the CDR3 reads TGTGCCATCAGGGAGACTAGCGGGAGAGCTCCCCAGTTCTTC. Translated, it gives CAIRETSGRAPQFF.

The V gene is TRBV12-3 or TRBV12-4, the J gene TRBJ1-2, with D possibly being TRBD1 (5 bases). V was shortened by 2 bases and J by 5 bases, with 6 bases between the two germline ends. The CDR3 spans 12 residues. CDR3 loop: CASSLKGYGYTF. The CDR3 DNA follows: TGTGCCAGCAGTTTAAAGGGGTATGGCTACACCTTC.

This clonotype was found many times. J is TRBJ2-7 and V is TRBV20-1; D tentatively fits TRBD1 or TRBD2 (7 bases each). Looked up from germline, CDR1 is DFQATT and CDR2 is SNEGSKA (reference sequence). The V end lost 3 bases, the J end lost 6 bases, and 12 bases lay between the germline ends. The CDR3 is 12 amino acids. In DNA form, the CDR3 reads TGCAGTGCTAGTACAGGGGAGGGCGAGCAGTACTTC. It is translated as CSASTGEGEQYF.

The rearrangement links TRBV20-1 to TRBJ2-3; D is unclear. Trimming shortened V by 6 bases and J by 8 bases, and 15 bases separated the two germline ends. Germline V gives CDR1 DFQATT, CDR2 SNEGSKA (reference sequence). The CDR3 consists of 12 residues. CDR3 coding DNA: TGCAGTGCCTCACCCTCGGTGGGTACGCAGTATTTT. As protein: CSASPSVGTQYF.

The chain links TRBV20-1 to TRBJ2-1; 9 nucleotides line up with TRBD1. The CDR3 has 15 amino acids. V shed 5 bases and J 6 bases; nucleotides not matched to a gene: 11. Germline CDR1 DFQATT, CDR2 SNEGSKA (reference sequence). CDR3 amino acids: CSAPKAQGAGNEQFF. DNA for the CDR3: TGCAGTGCTCCTAAGGCACAGGGGGCTGGCAATGAGCAGTTCTTC.

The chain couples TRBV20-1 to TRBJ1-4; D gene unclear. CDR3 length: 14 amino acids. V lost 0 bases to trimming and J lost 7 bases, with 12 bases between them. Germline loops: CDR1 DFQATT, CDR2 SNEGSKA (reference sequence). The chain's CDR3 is CSARDQQQGEKLFF. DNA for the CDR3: TGCAGTGCTAGAGATCAGCAGCAAGGTGAAAAACTGTTTTTT.

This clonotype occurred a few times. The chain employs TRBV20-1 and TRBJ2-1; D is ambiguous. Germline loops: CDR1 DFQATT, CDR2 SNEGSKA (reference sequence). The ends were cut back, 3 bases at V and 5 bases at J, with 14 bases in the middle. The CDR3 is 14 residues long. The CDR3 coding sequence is TGCAGTGCTAGTTTGTGGGTCCCACACAATGAGCAGTTCTTC. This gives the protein CSASLWVPHNEQFF.

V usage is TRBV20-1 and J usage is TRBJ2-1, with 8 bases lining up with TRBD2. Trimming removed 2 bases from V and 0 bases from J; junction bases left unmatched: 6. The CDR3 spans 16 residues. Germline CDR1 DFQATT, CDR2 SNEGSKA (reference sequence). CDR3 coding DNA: TGCAGTGCTAGATCCGGGGGGGGACTCTCCTACAATGAGCAGTTCTTC. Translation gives CSARSGGGLSYNEQFF.

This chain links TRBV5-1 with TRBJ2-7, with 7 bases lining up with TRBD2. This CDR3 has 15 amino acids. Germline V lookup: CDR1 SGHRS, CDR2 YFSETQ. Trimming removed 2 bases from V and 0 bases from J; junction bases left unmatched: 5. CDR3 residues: CASSFIGGSSYEQYF. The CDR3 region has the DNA TGCGCCAGCAGCTTTATAGGCGGGAGCTCCTACGAGCAGTACTTC.

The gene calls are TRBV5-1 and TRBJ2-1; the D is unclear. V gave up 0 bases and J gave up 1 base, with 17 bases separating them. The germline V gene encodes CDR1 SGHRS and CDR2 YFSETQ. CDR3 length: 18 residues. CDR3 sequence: CASSLGMGRGGSYNEQFF. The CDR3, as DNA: TGCGCCAGCAGCTTGGGTATGGGTCGAGGCGGTTCCTACAATGAGCAGTTCTTC.